Sequencing of this T cell receptor (beta chain) was carried out in a study of yellow fever vaccine responses in identical twins. Via MiXCR, TCRdb re-called the RT-PCR reads, giving one row per CDR3 protein. The table includes 2,500 to 3,000 distinct CDR3 sequences, about 86% detected once. Germline-derived CDR1 and CDR2 are SGHDT and YYEEEE. Trimming pared 5 bases from V and 4 bases from J, leaving 7 bases between. This CDR3 is 12 amino acids long. Sequencing was performed on T cells from blood (PBMCs), unsorted or a sorted subset (not recorded which), taken before or after yellow fever vaccination (not recorded which). This sequence originates from a woman under 30 who received the yellow fever vaccine. The chain links TRBV5-6 to TRBJ1-5; D uncertain. Written as DNA, the CDR3 is TGTGCCAGCAGTTTACAGAATCAGCCCCAGCATTTT. The encoded protein is CASSLQNQPQHF.